Shown below are 6 T cell receptor beta chains from a single sample sequenced in a study of response to subunit inactivated influenza vaccine (dated by TCRdb to the late 2010s). Library creation used RT-PCR. Data came from an Illumina HiSeq 2500. TCRdb passed the public sequencing reads through fastp at Q25 and MiXCR, retaining productive beta sequences. When rows share a CDR3 protein, they turn into one entry using the most common DNA and genes. Here the sample has around 530,000 distinct CDR3 sequences; approximately 16% occur a single time. The ten largest make up roughly 3.1% of the sample. Sequencing used CD4+ T cells sorted from PBMCs, obtained about 24 months after vaccination. These receptors were collected from a man between 50 and 69 years old who received an inactivated influenza vaccine. Donor details come from another sample of the same person, matched by shared clones.

This clonotype has more than one count but fewer than ten. The CDR3 bases are TGTGCCAGCAGCATGCCAGGGGGCGATGAGCAGTTCTTC. It codes for CASSMPGGDEQFF. This sequence joins TRBV11-2 and TRBJ2-1; 8 nucleotides align to TRBD1. This CDR3 is 13 amino acids long. Unmatched junction bases numbered 5, after V lost 5 bases and J lost 8 bases. The germline gives CDR1 SGHAT, CDR2 FQNNGV. Using reference TRBV11-2 and TRBJ2-1 for the parts outside the CDR3, the full variable domain is EAGVAQSPRYKIIEKRQSVAFWCNPISGHATLYWYQQILGQGPKLLIQFQNNGVVDDSQLPKDRFSAERLKGVDSTLKIQPAKLEDSAVYLCASSMPGGDEQFFGPGTRLTVL.

In this sample, this clonotype turned up many times. V usage is TRBV2 and J usage is TRBJ2-2, with 8 bases aligning to TRBD2. Germline V gene data show CDR1 as SNHLY and CDR2 as FYNNEI. The CDR3 is 16 amino acids. With 6 bases clipped from V and 1 base from J, the junction kept 7 bases outside the gene matches. CDR3 in DNA: TGTGCCAGCAGCCTGACTAGCGCAAGGAACACCGGGGAGCTGTTTTTT. Amino acids: CASSLTSARNTGELFF.

This clonotype was seen a handful of times. This sequence joins TRBV29-1 and TRBJ2-5; D gene unclear. CDR1 and CDR2 (germline): SQVTM, ANQGSEA. The CDR3 spans 13 residues. V shed 3 bases and J shed 2 bases, with 10 bases lying between them. CDR3 sequence: CSVEVRRQETQYF. The CDR3 DNA reads as TGCAGCGTTGAGGTCAGAAGGCAAGAGACCCAGTACTTC.

This clonotype has just a few counts. CDR3 in DNA: TGTGCCAGCAGCCCTCCCCGGGACAGGGCCTACAATGAGCAGTTCTTC. This gives the protein CASSPPRDRAYNEQFF. The chain has TRBV7-8 and TRBJ2-1; 9 nucleotides align to TRBD1. The V gene end was trimmed by 5 bases and the J gene end by 2 bases; junction bases not matched to a gene: 7. The CDR3 spans 16 residues. Germline values: CDR1 SGHVS, CDR2 FQNEAQ.

This clonotype has just a few counts. The chain employs TRBV12-3 or TRBV12-4 and TRBJ2-2, with D perhaps being TRBD1 or TRBD2 (6 bases each). With 6 bases removed from V and 4 bases from J, the gap between germline ends came to 12 bases. CDR3 size: 14 residues. The CDR3 here is CASSKGGGTGELFF. The CDR3 DNA is TGTGCCAGCAGCAAAGGAGGGGGCACCGGGGAGCTGTTTTTT.

The V call is TRBV29-1, the J call TRBJ2-3; D might be TRBD2 (5 bases). The CDR3 sequence is 16 residues long. From germline, CDR1 is SQVTM and CDR2 ANQGSEA. The ends were cut back, 2 bases at V and 4 bases at J, with 19 bases in the middle. For the CDR3, the DNA is TGCAGCGTTGAAATACCCTCGGGGTTGAGAGCAGATACGCAGTATTTT. Protein: CSVEIPSGLRADTQYF.